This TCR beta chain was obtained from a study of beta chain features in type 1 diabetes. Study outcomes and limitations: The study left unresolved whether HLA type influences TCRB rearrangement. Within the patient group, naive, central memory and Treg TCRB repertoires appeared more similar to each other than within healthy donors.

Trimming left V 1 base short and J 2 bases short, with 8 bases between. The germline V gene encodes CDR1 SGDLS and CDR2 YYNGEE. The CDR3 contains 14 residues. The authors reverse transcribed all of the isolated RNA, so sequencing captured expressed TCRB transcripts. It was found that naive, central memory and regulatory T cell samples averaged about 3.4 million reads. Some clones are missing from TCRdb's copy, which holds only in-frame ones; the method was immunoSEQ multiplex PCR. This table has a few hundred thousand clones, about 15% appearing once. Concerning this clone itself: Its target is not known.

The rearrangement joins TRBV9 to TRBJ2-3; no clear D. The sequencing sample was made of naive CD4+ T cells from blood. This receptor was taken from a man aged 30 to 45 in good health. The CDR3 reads CASSVKAYTDTQYF. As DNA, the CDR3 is TGTGCCAGCAGCGTAAAAGCCTACACAGATACGCAGTATTTT. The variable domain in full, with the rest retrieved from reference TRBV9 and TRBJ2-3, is DSGVTQTPKHLITATGQRVTLRCSPRSGDLSVYWYQQSLDQGLQFLIQYYNGEERAKGNILERFSAQQFPDLHSELNLSSLELGDSALYFCASSVKAYTDTQYFGPGTRLTVL.